Below are 24 T cell receptor beta chains sequenced from a single sample in a study of T-cell memory formation after mild COVID-19. Using its own MiXCR run on the 5' RACE reads, TCRdb lists one record per CDR3 protein. The table records approximately 580,000 distinct CDR3 sequences, roughly 20% of them present only once. Sequencing was performed on PBMCs or a T cell subset sorted from them (not recorded which). The receptors were sampled from an adult woman who had mild COVID-19 (a few samples of this study predate the infection). Cell type and time point are not known.

This rearrangement joins TRBV5-6 to TRBJ2-7; weak D call: TRBD1 (6 bases). The V gene lost 0 bases and the J gene lost 6 bases, with 13 bases spanning the gap. Germline values: CDR1 SGHDT, CDR2 YYEEEE. This CDR3 is built from 14 residues. CDR3 DNA: TGTGCCAGCAGCTTGGCCGGGCAGGGGATCGAGCAGTACTTC. Encoded protein: CASSLAGQGIEQYF.

This clonotype appeared a few times. The chain is built from TRBV12-3 or TRBV12-4 and TRBJ1-1; tentative D call: TRBD1 (6 bases). This CDR3 has 15 amino acids. V shed 5 bases and J shed 0 bases, with 13 bases lying between them. The CDR3 DNA follows: TGTGCCAGCAGTGGAGAGGACAGCTTGAACACTGAAGCTTTCTTT. Residues: CASSGEDSLNTEAFF.

This chain connects TRBV12-3 or TRBV12-4 to TRBJ2-7; the D gene is possibly TRBD1 (6 bases). This CDR3 has 14 residues. Trimming shortened V by 6 bases and J by 2 bases, and 14 bases separated the two germline ends. CDR3 in amino acids: CASRSDSFPYEQYF. CDR3 coding DNA: TGTGCCAGCAGATCGGACAGCTTCCCCTACGAGCAGTACTTC.

This chain uses TRBV6-5 with TRBJ2-7; 12 bases match TRBD1. CDR3 length equals 19 residues. The germline CDR1 and CDR2 sequences are MNHEY and SVGAGI. Germline trimming cut 5 bases from V and 4 bases from J; bases unmatched to any gene: 18. CDR3 in amino acids: CASSEGQGALDYAPYEQYF. The CDR3 nucleotides read TGTGCCAGCAGTGAGGGACAGGGGGCCCTTGATTACGCTCCTTACGAGCAGTACTTC.

This clonotype was seen more than once but under ten times. V gene TRBV29-1 combines with J gene TRBJ1-2, with a possible D match to TRBD1 (5 bases). The CDR3 runs 15 residues. The ends were cut back, 2 bases at V and 6 bases at J, with 19 bases in the middle. Germline V gene lookup returns CDR1 SQVTM and CDR2 ANQGSEA. The CDR3 is CSVENYYRSPHGYTF. DNA of the CDR3: TGCAGCGTTGAAAATTACTACAGGAGCCCTCATGGCTACACCTTC.

This clonotype occurred a few times. The chain employs TRBV30 and TRBJ2-1; perhaps TRBD1 as D (5 bases). Germline loops: CDR1 GTSNPN, CDR2 SVGIG (reference sequence). V was shortened by 2 bases and J by 7 bases, with 9 bases between the two germline ends. The CDR3 extends over 12 amino acids. The CDR3 loop reads CAWSYQGNEQFF. In DNA, the CDR3 is TGTGCCTGGAGTTATCAGGGAAATGAGCAGTTCTTC.

The chain links TRBV2 to TRBJ2-3; TRBD1 matches 12 bases. Trimming cost V 6 bases and J 4 bases; bases outside gene matches: 11. CDR3 size: 17 residues. Per germline, CDR1 SNHLY and CDR2 FYNNEI. In DNA, the CDR3 is TGTGCCAGCAGGGATTTCCGGGACAGGGGGCAAGCAGATACGCAGTATTTT. Its translation is CASRDFRDRGQADTQYF.

The gene calls are TRBV7-9 and TRBJ2-7, with D perhaps TRBD1 (5 bases). Germline values: CDR1 SEHNR, CDR2 FQNEAQ (reference sequence). V lost 2 bases and J 9 bases, leaving 23 bases between the germline ends. CDR3 length: 16 residues. CDR3 amino acids: CASSLLAGHRFVGQYF. DNA of the CDR3: TGTGCCAGCAGCTTACTCGCAGGGCACCGTTTCGTCGGGCAGTACTTC.

This chain joins TRBV6-2 or TRBV6-3 and TRBJ2-2; weak D call: TRBD2 (5 bases). Germline V gene data show CDR1 as MNHEY and CDR2 as SVGEGT. The CDR3 extends over 13 amino acids. Trimming took 6 bases from V and 7 from J, leaving 12 bases between them. CDR3 protein: CASSEGYGGELFF. CDR3 sequence (DNA): TGTGCCAGCAGCGAGGGTTACGGCGGGGAGCTGTTTTTT.

Turning to this clonotype: The junction and the germline gene differ at one end; a read error may be behind it. V gene TRBV7-7 combines with J gene TRBJ2-2, with 12 bases matching TRBD2. The CDR3 contains 16 residues. The germline V gene encodes CDR1 SSHAT and CDR2 FNYEAQ (reference sequence). Here the CDR3 reads CASSPGLAGPFGELFF. The DNA of the CDR3 is TGTGCTAGCAGCCCAGGACTAGCGGGGCCTTTCGGGGAGCTGTTTTTT.

This clonotype occurred a few times. This sequence joins TRBV29-1 and TRBJ2-7; 7 positions agree with TRBD1. From germline, CDR1 is SQVTM and CDR2 ANQGSEA. V trimming: 7 bases; J trimming: 0 bases; junction bases outside the gene matches: 6. This CDR3 is built from 13 residues. Here the CDR3 DNA reads TGCAGCGCCTCGACAGGGAGCTCCTACGAGCAGTACTTC. Its translation is CSASTGSSYEQYF.

The rearrangement links TRBV11-3 to TRBJ1-4; 10 nucleotides align to TRBD1. Trimming took 5 bases from V and 5 from J; bases not matched to a gene: 5. CDR3 length: 15 residues. CDR1 and CDR2 (germline): SGHNT, YENEEA. The CDR3 bases are TGTGCCAGCAGCCCCGGGACAGGGGAAAATGAAAAACTGTTTTTT. This encodes CASSPGTGENEKLFF.

This clonotype was recorded a few times. The chain employs TRBV20-1 and TRBJ1-1; D perhaps matches TRBD1 (5 bases). The germline V gene encodes CDR1 DFQATT and CDR2 SNEGSKA (reference sequence). The CDR3 is made up of 14 amino acids. Between the trimmed V and J ends, which lost 6 bases and 3 bases, there was a span of 17 bases. CDR3 residues: CSAQIEGAHTEAFF. The CDR3 nucleotides read TGCAGTGCCCAGATTGAAGGGGCTCACACTGAAGCTTTCTTT.

Ten or more counts support this clonotype. V and J are TRBV27 and TRBJ2-3, with 10 bases lining up with TRBD2. Germline CDR1 reads MNHEY; CDR2 reads SMNVEV (reference sequence). Unmatched junction bases numbered 11, after V lost 7 bases and J lost 7 bases. The CDR3 has 15 amino acids. The CDR3 here is CASTLIAGGLYTQYF. CDR3 sequence (DNA): TGTGCCAGCACTCTAATAGCGGGAGGCCTCTATACGCAGTATTTT.

V usage is TRBV19 and J usage is TRBJ2-3; D is possibly TRBD2 (5 bases). V was pared by 7 bases and J by 7 bases, with 9 bases between. The CDR3 totals 11 residues. From germline, CDR1 is LNHDA and CDR2 SQIVND (reference sequence). CDR3 coding DNA: TGTGCCAGTATCAACGGGAATACGCAGTATTTT. Protein sequence: CASINGNTQYF.

This clonotype showed up just once. The chain has TRBV2 and TRBJ1-1; D perhaps matches TRBD1 (5 bases). Trimming shortened V by 6 bases and J by 1 base, and 9 bases separated the two germline ends. The germline V gene has CDR1 SNHLY and CDR2 FYNNEI. The CDR3 spans 13 residues. The CDR3 bases are TGTGCCAGCAGGGCCAGGGCGAACACTGAAGCTTTCTTT. This sequence encodes CASRARANTEAFF. Variable domain in full (rest from reference TRBV2 and TRBJ1-1): EPEVTQTPSHQVTQMGQEVILRCVPISNHLYFYWYRQILGQKVEFLVSFYNNEISEKSEIFDDQFSVERPDGSNFTLKIRSTKLEDSAMYFCASRARANTEAFFGQGTRLTVV.

J is TRBJ1-5 and V is TRBV29-1; TRBD1 matches at 10 bases. V lost 4 bases to trimming and J lost 6 bases; unmatched junction nucleotides: 3. The CDR3 loop spans 13 amino acids. CDR1 and CDR2 (germline): SQVTM, ANQGSEA. This CDR3 is CSVAGTGVQPQHF. In DNA form, the CDR3 reads TGCAGCGTTGCCGGGACAGGGGTTCAGCCCCAGCATTTT.

V gene TRBV5-1 combines with J gene TRBJ2-7; 7 nucleotides align to TRBD1. The CDR3 runs 13 residues. The J segment lost 6 bases and the V segment lost 5 bases, leaving 8 bases of the junction unmatched. Germline V gene lookup returns CDR1 SGHRS and CDR2 YFSETQ. In nucleotides, the CDR3 is TGCGCCAGCAGGAGGGGGCTAGTTAGCGAGCAGTACTTC. It codes for CASRRGLVSEQYF.

The sample holds many counts of this clonotype. This rearrangement joins TRBV7-9 to TRBJ2-3, with 8 bases matching TRBD1. J was trimmed by 5 bases and V by 4 bases; bases with no gene match: 14. This CDR3 has 17 amino acids. The germline V gene encodes CDR1 SEHNR and CDR2 FQNEAQ (reference sequence). CDR3 in amino acids: CASSSLGGQGRGDTQYF. CDR3 in DNA: TGTGCCAGCAGCTCCTTAGGTGGACAGGGCAGAGGAGATACGCAGTATTTT.

In DNA form, the CDR3 reads TGTGCCAGCAGCATGGACAGGGGGAGCCACACTGAAGCTTTCTTT. Amino acid sequence: CASSMDRGSHTEAFF. The chain is built from TRBV5-4 and TRBJ1-1, with 10 bases matching TRBD1. The J segment lost 3 bases and the V segment lost 4 bases, leaving 6 bases of the junction unmatched. The CDR3 sequence is 15 residues long. The germline gives CDR1 SGHNT, CDR2 YYREEE (reference sequence).

The rearrangement links TRBV5-6 to TRBJ2-5; D gene unclear. Germline-derived CDR1 and CDR2 are SGHDT and YYEEEE. The CDR3 consists of 14 residues. V was trimmed by 0 bases and J by 1 base, leaving 7 bases between them. The CDR3 loop reads CASSLEWSQETQYF. The CDR3, as DNA: TGTGCCAGCAGCTTGGAGTGGTCCCAAGAGACCCAGTACTTC.

The rearrangement uses TRBV10-3 and TRBJ2-1; D could derive from TRBD1 or TRBD2 (5 bases each). CDR3 length: 15 amino acids. Germline CDR1 is ENHRY and CDR2 is SYGVKD. Trimming removed 3 bases at V and 1 base at J, with 10 bases between. The CDR3: CAISDSGGSYNEQFF. Written as DNA, the CDR3 is TGTGCCATCAGTGATTCTGGGGGATCCTACAATGAGCAGTTCTTC.

A note on this clonotype: An end of the junction differs from the germline gene, which may be a read error. DNA for the CDR3: TGTGCCACCAGTGACTTCAGAATCTTC. Its translation: CATSDFRIF. V and J are TRBV24-1 and TRBJ2-4; D unresolved. CDR1 is KGHDR, CDR2 SFDVKD, per germline. This CDR3 is built from 9 residues.

This chain links TRBV11-2 with TRBJ2-7, with 9 bases fitting TRBD1. Germline trimming cut 5 bases from V and 3 bases from J; bases unmatched to any gene: 11. CDR1 and CDR2 (germline): SGHAT, FQNNGV. The CDR3 is made up of 16 amino acids. CDR3: CASSASGTGTFYEQYF. CDR3 bases: TGTGCCAGCAGCGCTTCCGGGACAGGGACCTTCTACGAGCAGTACTTC.